The 32 T cell receptor beta chains presented below share a single source sample, sequenced in a study of T cells in narcolepsy. Clones were sequenced by immunoSEQ multiplex PCR, and TCRdb holds only the in-frame ones, with some missing. The data hold some 20,000 clones, with over 80% observed a single time. Material: memory (CD45RA-) CD4+ T cells from blood. These receptors were obtained from a human donor in good health.

The J gene is TRBJ1-2, the V gene TRBV27; no reliable D call. The CDR3 covers 13 residues. Looked up from germline, CDR1 is MNHEY and CDR2 is SMNVEV (reference sequence). Trimming took 9 bases from V and 8 from J, leaving 19 bases between them. In nucleotides, the CDR3 is TGTGCCAGTTCCGGACCAACGACCGGAGGCTACACCTTC. It specifies CASSGPTTGGYTF.

The chain couples TRBV30 to TRBJ1-2; 7 nucleotides align to TRBD1. This CDR3 has 11 residues. Per germline, CDR1 GTSNPN and CDR2 SVGIG (reference sequence). The V segment lost 5 bases and the J segment 4 bases; nucleotides outside the gene matches: 1. CDR3 bases: TGTGCCTGGGGGACAGCCTATGGCTACACCTTC. This codes for CAWGTAYGYTF.

Note on this clone: The sample carries other DNA sequences with the same CDR3. The V call is TRBV5-5, the J call TRBJ2-2, with 8 nucleotides matching TRBD2. The CDR3 sequence is 17 residues long. Per the germline V gene, CDR1 is SGHKS and CDR2 is YYEKEE (reference sequence). V lost 2 bases to trimming and J lost 1 base; unmatched junction nucleotides: 7. CDR3 sequence: CASSFGPSGGNTGELFF. The CDR3 DNA is TGTGCCAGCAGCTTTGGGCCCAGCGGGGGGAACACCGGGGAGCTGTTTTTT.

The chain couples TRBV25-1 to TRBJ2-2; 7 bases map to TRBD1. Trimming at V came to 6 bases and at J to 6 bases, leaving 1 base not matched to a gene. Germline assignment: CDR1 MGHDK and CDR2 SYGVNS. The CDR3 contains 12 residues. CDR3 sequence reads: CASSTGAGELFF. The CDR3 bases are TGTGCCAGCAGCACAGGGGCCGGGGAGCTGTTTTTT.

J is TRBJ2-2 and V is TRBV9; unclear D gene. This CDR3 is 14 amino acids long. Germline assignment: CDR1 SGDLS and CDR2 YYNGEE. Trimming stripped 4 bases from V and 7 bases from J, with 14 bases between. CDR3: CASSPSTAFGELFF. DNA for the CDR3: TGTGCCAGCAGCCCTTCCACGGCGTTCGGGGAGCTGTTTTTT.

This clone showed up just once. The chain carries TRBV7-3 and TRBJ2-3; D is perhaps TRBD2 (5 bases). Germline CDR1 and CDR2: SGHTA and FQGTGA. This CDR3 contains 17 residues. V lost 4 bases and J 2 bases, leaving 19 bases between the germline ends. The CDR3 DNA reads as TGTGCCAGCAGCTCCTCCCTTGGAGGCACTTACACAGATACGCAGTATTTT. This encodes CASSSSLGGTYTDTQYF. Using reference TRBV7-3 and TRBJ2-3 for the parts outside the CDR3, the full variable domain is GAGVSQTPSNKVTEKGKYVELRCDPISGHTALYWYRQSLGQGPEFLIYFQGTGAADDSGLPNDRFFAVRPEGSVSTLKIQRTERGDSAVYLCASSSSLGGTYTDTQYFGPGTRLTVL.

The rearrangement joins TRBV7-2 to TRBJ1-2; 7 bases are shared with TRBD1. Germline V CDR1 and CDR2: SGHTA, FQGNSA. This CDR3 region has 15 residues. V shed 1 base, J shed 4 bases, and the junction held 6 bases outside the gene matches. The CDR3 protein is CASSLGAGGIYGYTF. The CDR3 region has the DNA TGTGCCAGCAGCTTAGGAGCAGGGGGGATCTATGGCTACACCTTC.

The chain carries TRBV29-1 and TRBJ2-2; possible D gene TRBD2, 7 bases. The CDR3 contains 16 residues. V lost 6 bases and J 2 bases, leaving 19 bases between the germline ends. Germline V gene lookup returns CDR1 SQVTM and CDR2 ANQGSEA. For the CDR3, the DNA is TGCAGCGTCCCCTGGGGCGGGGGCGTTAACACCGGGGAGCTGTTTTTT. Protein: CSVPWGGGVNTGELFF.

In regard to this clone: A read error may account for a junction end that differs from germline. This CDR3 reads CAGRLRGGNGYTF. Written as DNA, the CDR3 is TGTGCCGGGAGGCTACGGGGGGGCAATGGCTACACCTTC. The rearrangement uses TRBV30 and TRBJ1-2, with D possibly being TRBD1 (6 bases). Germline CDR1 GTSNPN, CDR2 SVGIG (reference sequence). CDR3 length: 13 residues.

This chain uses TRBV9 with TRBJ1-3; 9 nucleotides agree with TRBD1. J lost 0 bases, V lost 6 bases, and 4 bases had no gene match. Per germline, CDR1 SGDLS and CDR2 YYNGEE. CDR3 length equals 15 residues. The CDR3 loop reads CASTQGAHSGNTIYF. CDR3 DNA: TGTGCCAGCACACAGGGGGCTCACTCTGGAAACACCATATATTTT.

The chain joins TRBV7-2 to TRBJ2-7; TRBD2 aligns across 13 bases. Germline V gene sequence: CDR1 SGHTA, CDR2 FQGNSA. Trimming cost V 5 bases and J 0 bases; bases outside gene matches: 4. CDR3 size: 16 residues. The chain's CDR3 is CASSRTSGGLSYEQYF. CDR3 sequence (DNA): TGTGCCAGCAGCCGGACTAGCGGGGGACTCTCCTACGAGCAGTACTTC.

The chain carries TRBV6-6 and TRBJ2-7, with D uncertain. With 2 bases removed from V and 1 base from J, the gap between germline ends came to 15 bases. This CDR3 comprises 16 residues. The germline gives CDR1 MNHNY, CDR2 SVGAGI (reference sequence). CDR3 nucleotide sequence: TGTGCCAGCAGTTACCGCCCCAGCGAGCAGTCCTACGAGCAGTACTTC. The encoded protein is CASSYRPSEQSYEQYF.

This clone was seen a handful of times. The gene calls are TRBV19 and TRBJ2-1; D gene unclear. The V end was cut by 4 bases, the J end by 6 bases, with 10 bases between. Germline V gene data show CDR1 as LNHDA and CDR2 as SQIVND (reference sequence). This CDR3 contains 13 residues. The CDR3 DNA follows: TGTGCCAGTAGTAATTCCCTTTTCAATGAGCAGTTCTTC. It specifies CASSNSLFNEQFF.

The rearrangement uses TRBV30 and TRBJ2-3; D call uncertain. The CDR3 covers 14 residues. The germline V and J ends were trimmed by 1 base and 4 bases, with 12 bases remaining between them. Germline CDR1 reads GTSNPN; CDR2 reads SVGIG (reference sequence). As DNA, the CDR3 is TGTGCCTGGAGTGGGCCCGGTGGGGCAGATACGCAGTATTTT. It yields the protein CAWSGPGGADTQYF.

The V and J genes are TRBV11-2 and TRBJ2-1, with TRBD2 matching over 9 bases. Germline V gene data show CDR1 as SGHAT and CDR2 as FQNNGV. V shed 1 base, J shed 7 bases, and the junction held 11 bases outside the gene matches. This CDR3 spans 17 amino acids. CDR3 sequence: CASSLGDAGGPRNEQFF. The CDR3 bases are TGTGCCAGCAGCTTAGGGGATGCGGGAGGGCCCAGGAATGAGCAGTTCTTC.

The rearrangement uses TRBV11-2 and TRBJ2-7; 7 bases match TRBD1. This CDR3 region has 14 residues. Losses at the gene ends were 4 bases for V and 7 bases for J; bases not matched to a gene: 10. Looked up from germline, CDR1 is SGHAT and CDR2 is FQNNGV. CDR3 sequence: CASSSRQGFYEQYF. The CDR3, as DNA: TGTGCCAGCAGCTCTAGACAGGGTTTTTATGAGCAGTACTTC.

The chain couples TRBV29-1 to TRBJ2-4, with unresolved D. V was pared by 3 bases and J by 8 bases, with 5 bases between. The CDR3 is 10 residues long. Germline V gene sequence: CDR1 SQVTM, CDR2 ANQGSEA. The CDR3 loop is CSVDTDIQYF. CDR3 nucleotide sequence: TGCAGCGTTGACACGGACATTCAGTACTTC.

This clone was recorded a few times. The chain carries TRBV4-3 and TRBJ1-5; no reliable D call. V lost 5 bases and J 3 bases, leaving 8 bases between the germline ends. This CDR3 region has 13 residues. CDR1 and CDR2 (germline): LGHNA, YSLEER. The CDR3, as DNA: TGCGCCAGCAGCTCACGACTCAATCAGCCCCAGCATTTT. This translates into CASSSRLNQPQHF.

J is TRBJ2-2 and V is TRBV29-1, with TRBD2 identical over 7 bases. CDR1 and CDR2 (germline): SQVTM, ANQGSEA. The V gene end was trimmed by 6 bases and the J gene end by 0 bases; junction bases not matched to a gene: 4. The CDR3 extends over 14 amino acids. CDR3: CSVLGGANTGELFF. For the CDR3, the DNA is TGCAGCGTCCTGGGAGGGGCGAACACCGGGGAGCTGTTTTTT.

V gene TRBV19 combines with J gene TRBJ1-4; D remains unclear. The CDR3 runs 16 residues. V lost 3 bases, J lost 0 bases, and 11 bases lay in between. Germline values: CDR1 LNHDA, CDR2 SQIVND (reference sequence). The CDR3 here is CASSIWIAATNEKLFF. In DNA, the CDR3 is TGTGCCAGTAGTATCTGGATAGCGGCAACTAATGAAAAACTGTTTTTT. The variable domain in full, with the rest retrieved from reference TRBV19 and TRBJ1-4, is DGGITQSPKYLFRKEGQNVTLSCEQNLNHDAMYWYRQDPGQGLRLIYYSQIVNDFQKGDIAEGYSVSREKKESFPLTVTSAQKNPTAFYLCASSIWIAATNEKLFFGSGTQLSVL.

This clone has a handful of counts. The chain links TRBV7-2 to TRBJ2-1, with 10 bases matching TRBD2. The CDR3 totals 16 residues. Germline assignment: CDR1 SGHTA and CDR2 FQGNSA. V was clipped by 0 bases and J by 4 bases; unmatched bases: 3. The CDR3: CASSLAGTSAYNEQFF. The CDR3 DNA is TGTGCCAGCAGCTTAGCGGGGACTAGCGCATACAATGAGCAGTTCTTC.

The chain has TRBV6-5 and TRBJ2-2; 7 nucleotides line up with TRBD1. Trimming at V came to 10 bases and at J to 5 bases, leaving 10 bases not matched to a gene. There are 14 residues in the CDR3. Germline values: CDR1 MNHEY, CDR2 SVGAGI. CDR3 nucleotides: TGTGCCACCCGACAGGGAAAGTTTACCGGGGAGCTGTTTTTT. Amino acid sequence: CATRQGKFTGELFF.

The genes are TRBV19 and TRBJ1-1, with 7 bases aligning to TRBD1. Germline V gives CDR1 LNHDA, CDR2 SQIVND (reference sequence). V was clipped by 5 bases and J by 8 bases; unmatched bases: 8. The length of the CDR3 is 13 residues. The CDR3 is CASSATGTVEAFF. For the CDR3, the DNA is TGTGCCAGTAGTGCCACCGGGACAGTCGAAGCTTTCTTT.

V is TRBV4-3 and J is TRBJ1-5; maybe TRBD1 (5 bases). The CDR3 has 18 amino acids. Germline loops: CDR1 LGHNA, CDR2 YSLEER. V lost 0 bases and J lost 2, with 17 bases in between. The CDR3 region is CASSQDSRGAGGNQPQHF. The DNA of the CDR3 is TGCGCCAGCAGCCAAGATTCTCGAGGGGCTGGGGGCAATCAGCCCCAGCATTTT.

The chain joins TRBV7-6 to TRBJ1-4; TRBD1 matches 9 bases. The CDR3 loop spans 15 amino acids. The ends lost 4 bases at V and 5 bases at J; junction bases unmatched: 5. Germline V lookup: CDR1 SGHVS, CDR2 FNYEAQ. This CDR3 is CASSSETGGNEKLFF. The CDR3, as DNA: TGTGCCAGCAGCTCAGAGACAGGGGGAAATGAAAAACTGTTTTTT.

The J gene is TRBJ2-4, the V gene TRBV30; possible D gene TRBD2, 6 bases. The V end was cut by 1 base, the J end by 5 bases, with 9 bases between. In germline, CDR1 is GTSNPN, CDR2 SVGIG (reference sequence). The CDR3 totals 13 residues. DNA of the CDR3: TGTGCCTGGAGTGGGTCGGGGGAAAACATTCAGTACTTC. This translates into CAWSGSGENIQYF. Full variable domain (missing parts from reference TRBV30 and TRBJ2-4): SQTIHQWPATLVQPVGSPLSLECTVEGTSNPNLYWYRQAAGRGLQLLFYSVGIGQISSEVPQNLSASRPQDRQFILSSKKLLLSDSGFYLCAWSGSGENIQYFGAGTRLSVL.

This clone was found a few times. This sequence joins TRBV6-5 and TRBJ1-2; no clear D gene. V was trimmed by 5 bases and J by 6 bases, leaving 13 bases between them. CDR3 length: 13 residues. Germline V gene sequence: CDR1 MNHEY, CDR2 SVGAGI. The CDR3 here is CASSLYRSNGYTF. In DNA form, the CDR3 reads TGTGCCAGCAGTCTGTATAGATCGAATGGCTACACCTTC.

A note on this clone: The germline gene is not matched at one end of the junction; a read error may be the cause. The rearrangement links TRBV9 to TRBJ1-3; TRBD1 might be the D (6 bases). The germline gives CDR1 SGDLS, CDR2 YYNGEE. The CDR3 runs to 16 residues. The CDR3, as DNA: TGTGCCCGCAGCGGGGGGTCCAGGGGTTCTGGAAACACCATATATTTT. Translating it yields CARSGGSRGSGNTIYF. Together with reference TRBV9 and TRBJ1-3, the CDR3 gives the full variable domain: DSGVTQTPKHLITATGQRVTLRCSPRSGDLSVYWYQQSLDQGLQFLIQYYNGEERAKGNILERFSAQQFPDLHSELNLSSLELGDSALYFCARSGGSRGSGNTIYFGEGSWLTVV.

The V and J genes are TRBV6-5 and TRBJ2-2, with 10 bases identical to TRBD2. Unmatched junction bases numbered 6, after V lost 7 bases and J lost 4 bases. The CDR3 spans 15 residues. Germline V gives CDR1 MNHEY, CDR2 SVGAGI. The chain's CDR3 is CASTPAGGATGELFF. Written as DNA, the CDR3 is TGTGCCAGCACCCCAGCGGGAGGGGCCACCGGGGAGCTGTTTTTT.

This chain links TRBV7-9 with TRBJ1-1, with a weak D call TRBD1 (6 bases). V was trimmed by 2 bases and J by 8 bases, leaving 15 bases between them. Germline V gene sequence: CDR1 SEHNR, CDR2 FQNEAQ (reference sequence). This CDR3 contains 14 residues. The CDR3 bases are TGTGCCAGCAGCTTAAGCGGGGGCACCCTCGAAGCTTTCTTT. This encodes CASSLSGGTLEAFF.

The chain has TRBV7-2 and TRBJ1-2, with a weak D call TRBD1 (5 bases). The CDR3 contains 14 residues. CDR1 is SGHTA, CDR2 FQGNSA, per germline. V lost 7 bases and J lost 2, with 14 bases in between. CDR3 coding DNA: TGTGCCAGCACCATCCCAGGGACGAACTATGGCTACACCTTC. Its translation is CASTIPGTNYGYTF.

The V call is TRBV6-1, the J call TRBJ1-1; D may be TRBD1 (6 bases). V was cut by 5 bases and J by 5 bases, with 15 bases left in between. This CDR3 region has 14 residues. Germline values: CDR1 MNHNS, CDR2 SASEGT. This CDR3 is CASSRRTDRTEAFF. DNA of the CDR3: TGTGCCAGCAGTAGACGGACAGACCGGACTGAAGCTTTCTTT.